The present T cell receptor beta chain was sequenced within a study of blood T cell repertoires in COVID-19. Study-wide background: Acute-phase and convalescent COVID-19 samples originated in the United States, Italy and Spain. Nucleic acid was either cDNA or gDNA, and it came from T cells, B-cell-depleted T cells, or PBMCs.

In the authors' methods: The assay estimated nucleated cells by amplifying reference gene primers. Assay: immunoSEQ multiplex PCR; the TCRdb copy retains only in-frame clones and omits some. The DNA was the basis for D and trimming; V, J and clone size are from that table. The table has roughly 120,000 clones, approximately 80% seen once. This clone was seen repeatedly, ten times or more. With 2 bases removed from V and 5 bases from J, the gap between germline ends came to 13 bases. CDR3 length equals 14 residues. Germline CDR1 is SGHNT and CDR2 is YYREEE (reference sequence). The sequencing sample was made of peripheral blood. The TCR comes from a human donor in a cohort sampled during active COVID-19. The chain couples TRBV5-4 to TRBJ2-5, with D unclear. The CDR3 loop is CASSLSSPRETQYF. CDR3 DNA: TGTGCCAGCAGCTTAAGTTCGCCACGGGAGACCCAGTACTTC.